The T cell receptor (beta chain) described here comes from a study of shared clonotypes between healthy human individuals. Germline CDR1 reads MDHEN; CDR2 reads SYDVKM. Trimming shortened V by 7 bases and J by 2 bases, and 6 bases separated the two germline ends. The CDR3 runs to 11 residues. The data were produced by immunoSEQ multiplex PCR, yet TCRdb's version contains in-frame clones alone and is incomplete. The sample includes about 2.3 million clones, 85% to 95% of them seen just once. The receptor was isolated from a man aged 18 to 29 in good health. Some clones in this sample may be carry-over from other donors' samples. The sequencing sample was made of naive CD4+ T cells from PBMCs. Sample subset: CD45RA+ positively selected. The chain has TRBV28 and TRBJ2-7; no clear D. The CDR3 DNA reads TGTGCCAGCACCGACCCCTACGAGCAGTACTTC. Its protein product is CASTDPYEQYF.